Listed here are 5 T cell receptor beta chains from one sample, sequenced in a study of T-cell reconstitution after alpha-beta-depleted transplantation in children (dated by TCRdb to 2016 to 2017). The treatment or condition label for this specimen denotes: allogeneic hematopoietic cell transplantation with graft depleted of TCRalphabeta T cells and CD19 B cells. The method behind the library was PCR. The sequencer was an Illumina HiSeq 2500. Molecular barcoding was employed in the preparation of TCR libraries, with unique molecular identifiers being used to normalize TCRbeta repertoire quantification. TCRdb reprocessed the public reads (quality trimming at Q25 with fastp, clone calling with MiXCR) and kept in-frame beta chains. For every CDR3 protein sequence, its rows merge into one entry that carries the most common genes and DNA. The sample has fewer than 700,000 distinct CDR3 sequences on record, under 25% of them singletons. The ten largest make up around 14% of the sample.

Sequencing used PBMCs, mostly from graft donor cells, obtained 360 days after TCRalphabeta/CD19-depleted stem cell transplant. These receptors were collected from a boy younger than two who had a stem cell transplant for acute myeloid leukemia, so the T cells may come from the graft donor.

The CDR3 DNA is TGTGCCAGCAGTTACAGTTACAGGCCCCTTAATGAAAAACTGTTTTTT. Its translation: CASSYSYRPLNEKLFF. The chain recombines TRBV6-5 with TRBJ1-4; D possibly corresponds to TRBD1 (5 bases). V lost 2 bases, J lost 4 bases, and 14 bases lay in between. CDR3 length: 16 residues. Germline lookup yields CDR1 MNHEY and CDR2 SVGAGI.

As to this clonotype: A much larger clone sits a single nucleotide away, making a read error possible. The chain links TRBV6-2 or TRBV6-3 to TRBJ2-3, with a possible D match to TRBD1 (5 bases). CDR3 length: 15 amino acids. In germline, CDR1 is MNHEY, CDR2 SVGEGT. The V gene lost 5 bases and the J gene lost 3 bases, with 15 bases spanning the gap. CDR3 sequence: CASSRLGRQTDTQYF. CDR3 sequence (DNA): TGTGCCAGCAGTCGTTTGGGGCGACAGACAGATACGCAGTATTTT.

This clonotype appeared many times. The J gene is TRBJ2-5, the V gene TRBV12-3 or TRBV12-4, with TRBD1 matching 8 bases. J was trimmed by 2 bases and V by 6 bases; bases with no gene match: 8. The CDR3 has 15 residues. The CDR3 protein is CASSPPDRDQETQYF. DNA of the CDR3: TGTGCCAGCAGCCCTCCGGACAGGGATCAAGAGACCCAGTACTTC.

There are a few counts of this clonotype. CDR3 region: CSAASRGSGANVLTF. CDR3 nucleotide sequence: TGCAGTGCGGCGTCGAGAGGCTCTGGGGCCAACGTCCTGACTTTC. V gene TRBV20-1 combines with J gene TRBJ2-6; D is unclear. This CDR3 region has 15 residues. CDR1 DFQATT and CDR2 SNEGSKA come from the germline V gene (reference sequence). Trimming cost V 6 bases and J 0 bases, with 12 bases left between them.

This chain connects TRBV12-3 or TRBV12-4 to TRBJ2-3; D is perhaps TRBD2 (6 bases). This CDR3 has 13 amino acids. V lost 5 bases, J lost 4 bases, and 10 bases lay in between. CDR3 sequence: CASSLIAADTQYF. CDR3 in DNA: TGTGCCAGCAGTCTGATAGCGGCAGATACGCAGTATTTT.